The T cell receptor beta chain described here comes from a study of OX40 agonist ivuxolimab in advanced cancers. For the study at large: Hepatocellular carcinoma, melanoma, renal cell or head and neck cancer occurred in dose-escalation patients. About 40% of patients had received prior checkpoint inhibitor therapy. Three patients, one with hepatocellular carcinoma and two with cutaneous melanoma, achieved partial responses.

As for this clone: Its specificity is unknown.

The assay was immunoSEQ multiplex PCR, and TCRdb's table has in-frame clones only and misses some. The sample gives about 68,000 clones, roughly four fifths of which show up once; about 1.5% is in the top ten. The CDR3 totals 15 residues. Germline loops: CDR1 SGDLS, CDR2 YYNGEE. V lost 0 bases to trimming and J lost 2 bases, with 9 bases between them. Study-level points and caveats: Among T cells, CD8+ cells averaged more expanded clones than CD4+ cells.

The sequences come from CD4+ or CD8+ T cells sorted from blood, collected in a trial of the OX40 agonist ivuxolimab. This receptor was obtained from an adult with an advanced solid tumor such as melanoma, head and neck, liver or kidney cancer. The genes are TRBV9 and TRBJ2-4, with D unresolved. The CDR3 sequence: CASSVASGSKNIQYF. The CDR3 bases are TGTGCCAGCAGCGTAGCTTCCGGTTCCAAAAACATTCAGTACTTC.